The 9 T cell receptor beta chains below all came from one sample that was sequenced in a study of post-analysis software for immune sequencing data. The study's findings and limits: Relative to controls, patients had several TRBV segments at higher frequency, with TRBV5-6, TRBV5-1 and TRBV20-1 among these.

Researchers reported that TCR beta cDNA libraries carried unique molecular identifiers. TCRdb processed the PCR reads anew with MiXCR; each CDR3 protein has one entry. The sample records 600,000 to 750,000 distinct CDR3 sequences, 55% to 60% being singletons. Their antigen targets remain unknown. Sequencing used blood. These receptors originate from a girl aged 2-15 years with multiple sclerosis.

The V gene is TRBV15, the J gene TRBJ2-3; D is ambiguous. This CDR3 spans 15 amino acids. Trimming took 0 bases from V and 5 from J, leaving 12 bases between them. Germline V CDR1 and CDR2: LNHNV, YYDKDF (reference sequence). The CDR3 sequence: CATSRDHGSGDTQYF. The CDR3 nucleotides are TGTGCCACCAGCAGAGATCACGGAAGTGGAGATACGCAGTATTTT.

This clonotype has just a few counts. The rearrangement links TRBV20-1 to TRBJ2-1; 7 bases agree with TRBD1. Germline CDR1 reads DFQATT; CDR2 reads SNEGSKA (reference sequence). This CDR3 region has 15 residues. Germline trimming cut 3 bases from V and 7 bases from J; bases unmatched to any gene: 12. CDR3 sequence: CSASLGDRRRNEQFF. The CDR3, as DNA: TGCAGTGCTAGTCTAGGGGACAGAAGGCGAAATGAGCAGTTCTTC.

The rearrangement links TRBV29-1 to TRBJ2-5; tentative D call: TRBD2 (7 bases). V shed 3 bases and J shed 2 bases, with 16 bases lying between them. CDR3 length: 15 amino acids. Germline loops: CDR1 SQVTM, CDR2 ANQGSEA. The CDR3 region is CSVERRGRGQETQYF. The DNA of the CDR3 is TGCAGCGTTGAGCGACGGGGGCGGGGGCAAGAGACCCAGTACTTC.

The chain carries TRBV20-1 and TRBJ2-4; 8 bases are a match to TRBD1. The length of the CDR3 is 13 residues. The J segment lost 6 bases and the V segment lost 3 bases, leaving 4 bases of the junction unmatched. The germline V gene has CDR1 DFQATT and CDR2 SNEGSKA (reference sequence). The CDR3 here is CSARQGAGNIQYF. CDR3 bases: TGCAGTGCTAGGCAGGGGGCTGGAAACATTCAGTACTTC.

V and J are TRBV27 and TRBJ1-2; tentatively, D is TRBD1 (5 bases). The CDR3 consists of 15 residues. Germline values: CDR1 MNHEY, CDR2 SMNVEV (reference sequence). V was pared by 9 bases and J by 7 bases, with 24 bases between. Written as DNA, the CDR3 is TGTGCCAGTAGGCGCGGGACCCCTAGGCACCGTGGCTACACCTTC. Translating gives CASRRGTPRHRGYTF.

This clonotype was seen a few times. V gene TRBV20-1 combines with J gene TRBJ2-1, with unresolved D. Germline CDR1 reads DFQATT; CDR2 reads SNEGSKA (reference sequence). The CDR3 sequence is 15 residues long. Trimming cost V 1 base and J 0 bases, with 10 bases left between them. CDR3 loop: CSARAGESSYNEQFF. Here the CDR3 DNA reads TGCAGTGCTAGAGCTGGCGAGAGCTCCTACAATGAGCAGTTCTTC.

V gene TRBV4-1 combines with J gene TRBJ2-1; a possible D gene is TRBD2 (5 bases). CDR1 is MGHRA and CDR2 is YSYEKL in the germline V gene. The CDR3 loop spans 16 amino acids. Trimming left V 1 base short and J 2 bases short, with 12 bases between. The DNA for the CDR3 is TGCGCCAGCAGCCAAGTCAAGCGGAAAGCCTACAATGAGCAGTTCTTC. This gives the protein CASSQVKRKAYNEQFF.

This chain connects TRBV5-1 to TRBJ2-1, with 7 bases lining up with TRBD2. The CDR3 length is 15 residues. V lost 0 bases and J lost 4; bases outside the gene matches: 4. Looked up from germline, CDR1 is SGHRS and CDR2 is YFSETQ. This chain's CDR3 is CASSLDGEGYNEQFF. The CDR3 nucleotides are TGCGCCAGCAGCTTGGACGGGGAGGGTTACAATGAGCAGTTCTTC.

The chain couples TRBV15 to TRBJ2-5, with D tentatively TRBD1 or TRBD2 (6 bases each). The CDR3 loop spans 15 amino acids. Germline CDR1 reads LNHNV; CDR2 reads YYDKDF (reference sequence). V lost 2 bases and J 1 base, leaving 11 bases between the germline ends. The CDR3 nucleotides read TGTGCCACCAGCAGAATAGGGGGGTCCCAAGAGACCCAGTACTTC. Translated, it gives CATSRIGGSQETQYF.